In its sample, the clone carrying this T cell receptor (delta chain) was seen a few times. Its antigen remains unknown. These data are taken from a study of Vδ1+ human thymocytes. Study-wide results and caveats: TRD repertoires were essentially private, unlike widely shared TRG clonotypes. Highly polyclonal TRG and TRD repertoires with Gaussian CDR3 length distributions appeared in thymus.

RNA was extracted from the cells and then reverse transcribed. Pooled V-gene forward primers with one constant-region reverse primer generated the CDR3 amplicons by multiplex PCR. TCRdb called clones from the multiplex PCR reads again using CATT. The sample yields tens of thousands of delta-chain clones, approximately 15% seen once. The V gene lost 4 bases and the J gene lost 4 bases, with 10 bases spanning the gap. The germline V gene has CDR1 TSWWSYY and CDR2 QGS. CDR3 size: 13 residues. This receptor was obtained from a girl under two years old who had congenital heart surgery. Sample: Vdelta1+ gamma-delta thymocytes from the thymus. As for subset: FACS-sorted CD3+ TCRalphabeta- TCRVdelta1+ TCRVdelta2- thymocytes. The chain links TRDV1 to TRDJ1; no clear D. The CDR3 here is CALGAARIDKLIF. CDR3 DNA sequence: TGTGCTCTTGGGGCCGCTAGAATCGATAAACTCATCTTT.